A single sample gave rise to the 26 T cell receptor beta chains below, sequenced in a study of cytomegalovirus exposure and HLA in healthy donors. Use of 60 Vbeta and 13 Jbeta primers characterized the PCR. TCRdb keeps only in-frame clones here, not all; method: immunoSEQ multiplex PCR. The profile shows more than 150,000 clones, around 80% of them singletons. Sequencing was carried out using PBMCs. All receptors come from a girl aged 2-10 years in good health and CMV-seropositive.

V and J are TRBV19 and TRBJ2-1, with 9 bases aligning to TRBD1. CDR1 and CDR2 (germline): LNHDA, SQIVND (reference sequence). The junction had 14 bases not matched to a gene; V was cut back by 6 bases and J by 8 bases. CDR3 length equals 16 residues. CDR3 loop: CASSLPGQGRFDEQFF. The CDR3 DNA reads TGTGCCAGTAGCCTTCCGGGACAGGGAAGGTTTGATGAGCAGTTCTTC.

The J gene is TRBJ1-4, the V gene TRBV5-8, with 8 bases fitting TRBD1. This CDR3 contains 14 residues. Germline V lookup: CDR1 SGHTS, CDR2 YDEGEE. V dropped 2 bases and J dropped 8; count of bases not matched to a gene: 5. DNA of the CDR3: TGTGCCAGCAGCTTCGGACAGGGATCGGAAAAACTGTTTTTT. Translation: CASSFGQGSEKLFF.

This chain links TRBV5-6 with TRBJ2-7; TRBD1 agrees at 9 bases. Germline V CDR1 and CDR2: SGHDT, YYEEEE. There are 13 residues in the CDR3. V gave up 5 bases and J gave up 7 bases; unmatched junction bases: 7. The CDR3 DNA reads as TGTGCCAGCAGTTCTACAGGGGGCTTTGAGCAGTACTTC. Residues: CASSSTGGFEQYF.

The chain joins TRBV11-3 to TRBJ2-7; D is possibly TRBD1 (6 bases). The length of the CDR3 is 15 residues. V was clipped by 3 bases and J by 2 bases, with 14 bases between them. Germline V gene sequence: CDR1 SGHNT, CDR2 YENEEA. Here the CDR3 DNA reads TGTGCCAGCAGCTTCCTCACAGGGCCGCCCTACGAGCAGTACTTC. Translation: CASSFLTGPPYEQYF.

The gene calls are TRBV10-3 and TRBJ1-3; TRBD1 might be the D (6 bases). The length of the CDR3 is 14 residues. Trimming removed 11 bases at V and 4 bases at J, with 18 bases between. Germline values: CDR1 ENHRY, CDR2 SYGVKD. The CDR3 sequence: CAVRRGAAGNTIYF. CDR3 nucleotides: TGTGCCGTCCGGCGGGGGGCAGCAGGAAACACCATATATTTT.

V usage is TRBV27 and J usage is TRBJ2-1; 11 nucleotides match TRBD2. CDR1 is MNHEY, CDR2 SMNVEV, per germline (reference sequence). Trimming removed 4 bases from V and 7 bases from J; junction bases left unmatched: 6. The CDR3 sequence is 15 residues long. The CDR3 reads CASSSPRTSGNEQFF. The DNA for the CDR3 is TGTGCCAGCAGTTCGCCACGGACTAGCGGGAATGAGCAGTTCTTC.

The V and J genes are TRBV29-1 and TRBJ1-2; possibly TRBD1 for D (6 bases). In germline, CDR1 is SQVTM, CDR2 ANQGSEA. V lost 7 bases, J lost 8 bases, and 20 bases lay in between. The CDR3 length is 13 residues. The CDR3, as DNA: TGCAGCGCCGTTCTATCTCGTCAGGGGGGCTACACCTTC. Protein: CSAVLSRQGGYTF.

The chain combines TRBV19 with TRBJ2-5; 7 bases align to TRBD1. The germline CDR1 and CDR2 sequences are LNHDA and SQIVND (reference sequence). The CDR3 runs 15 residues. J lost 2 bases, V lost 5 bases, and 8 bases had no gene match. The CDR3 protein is CASSGGQWVQETQYF. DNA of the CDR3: TGTGCCAGTAGTGGGGGACAGTGGGTACAAGAGACCCAGTACTTC.

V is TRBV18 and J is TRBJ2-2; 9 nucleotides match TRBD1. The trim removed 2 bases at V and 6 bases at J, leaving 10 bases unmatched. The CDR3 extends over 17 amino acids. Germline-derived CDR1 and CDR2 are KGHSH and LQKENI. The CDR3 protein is CASSPTLDRGYAGELFF. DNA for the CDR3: TGTGCCAGCTCACCAACTTTGGACAGGGGATATGCCGGGGAGCTGTTTTTT.

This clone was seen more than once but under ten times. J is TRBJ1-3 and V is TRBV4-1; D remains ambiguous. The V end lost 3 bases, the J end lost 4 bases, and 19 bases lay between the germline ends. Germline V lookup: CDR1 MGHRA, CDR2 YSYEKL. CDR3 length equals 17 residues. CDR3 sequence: CASSQAVSESVGNTIYF. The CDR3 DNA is TGCGCCAGCAGCCAGGCGGTGTCAGAATCCGTCGGAAACACCATATATTTT.

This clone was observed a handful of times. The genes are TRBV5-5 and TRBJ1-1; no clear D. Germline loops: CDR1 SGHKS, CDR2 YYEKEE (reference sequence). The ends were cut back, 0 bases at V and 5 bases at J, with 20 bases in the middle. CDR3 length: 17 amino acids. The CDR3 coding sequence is TGTGCCAGCAGCTTGGTGGGTTTAGCGGTGGTAGAAACTGAAGCTTTCTTT. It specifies CASSLVGLAVVETEAFF. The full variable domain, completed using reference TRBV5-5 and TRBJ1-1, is DAGVTQSPTHLIKTRGQQVTLRCSPISGHKSVSWYQQVLGQGPQFIFQYYEKEERGRGNFPDRFSARQFPNYSSELNVNALLLGDSALYLCASSLVGLAVVETEAFFGQGTRLTVV.

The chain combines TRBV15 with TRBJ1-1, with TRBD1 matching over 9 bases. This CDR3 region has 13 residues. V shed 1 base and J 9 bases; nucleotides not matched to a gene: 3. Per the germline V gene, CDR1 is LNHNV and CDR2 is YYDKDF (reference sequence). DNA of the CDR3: TGTGCCACCAGCAGAGGGACAGGGGAAAAAGCTTTCTTT. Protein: CATSRGTGEKAFF.

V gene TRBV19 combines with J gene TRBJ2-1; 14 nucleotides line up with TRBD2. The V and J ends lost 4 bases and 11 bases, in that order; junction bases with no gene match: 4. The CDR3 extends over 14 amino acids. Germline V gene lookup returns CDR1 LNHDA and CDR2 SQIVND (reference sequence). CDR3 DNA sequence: TGTGCCAGTAGTACGGGACTAGCGGGAGCCAAGCAGTTCTTC. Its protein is CASSTGLAGAKQFF.

The CDR3 is CASSLKTGSMTGELFF. The CDR3 bases are TGTGCCAGCAGCTTAAAAACAGGGTCGATGACCGGGGAGCTGTTTTTT. The chain carries TRBV7-3 and TRBJ2-2, with D maybe TRBD1 (6 bases). Germline V gene sequence: CDR1 SGHTA, CDR2 FQGTGA. The V and J ends lost 1 base and 5 bases respectively, with 14 bases between them. The CDR3 spans 16 residues.

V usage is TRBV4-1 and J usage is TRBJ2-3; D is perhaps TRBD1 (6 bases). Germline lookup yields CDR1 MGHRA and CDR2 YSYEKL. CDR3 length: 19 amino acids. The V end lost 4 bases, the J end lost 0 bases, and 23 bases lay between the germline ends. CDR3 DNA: TGCGCCAGCAGCCCAGTGGCTGGGTCCGGGACACTTAGCACAGATACGCAGTATTTT. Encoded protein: CASSPVAGSGTLSTDTQYF.

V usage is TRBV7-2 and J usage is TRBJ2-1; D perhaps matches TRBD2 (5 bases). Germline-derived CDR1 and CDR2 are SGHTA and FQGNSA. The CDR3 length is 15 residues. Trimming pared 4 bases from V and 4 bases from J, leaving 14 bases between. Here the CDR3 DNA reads TGTGCCAGCAGCTCTCGTGGCGGGTCATACAATGAGCAGTTCTTC. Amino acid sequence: CASSSRGGSYNEQFF.

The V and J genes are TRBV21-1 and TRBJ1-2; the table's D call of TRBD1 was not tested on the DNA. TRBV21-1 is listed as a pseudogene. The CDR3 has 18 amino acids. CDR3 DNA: TGTGCCAGCACCAGAGGAGGGGGACAGGGGGCAACCAACTATGGCTACACCTTC. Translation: CASTRGGGQGATNYGYTF.

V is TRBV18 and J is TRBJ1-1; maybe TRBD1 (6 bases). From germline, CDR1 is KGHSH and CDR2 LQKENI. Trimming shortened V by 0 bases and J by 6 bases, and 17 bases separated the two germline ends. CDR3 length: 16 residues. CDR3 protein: CASSPPGGRGNSEAFF. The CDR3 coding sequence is TGTGCCAGCTCACCACCTGGCGGAAGGGGGAATTCTGAAGCTTTCTTT.

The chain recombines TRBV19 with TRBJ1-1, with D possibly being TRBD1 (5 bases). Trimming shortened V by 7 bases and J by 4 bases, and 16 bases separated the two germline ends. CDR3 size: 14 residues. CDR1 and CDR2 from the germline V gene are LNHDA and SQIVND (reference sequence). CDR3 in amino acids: CASNLGGSLTEAFF. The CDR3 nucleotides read TGTGCCAGTAACCTGGGGGGGTCGCTCACTGAAGCTTTCTTT.

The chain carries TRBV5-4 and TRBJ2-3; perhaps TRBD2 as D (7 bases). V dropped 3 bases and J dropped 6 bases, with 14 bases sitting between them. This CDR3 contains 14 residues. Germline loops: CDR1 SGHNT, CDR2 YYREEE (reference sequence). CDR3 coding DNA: TGTGCCAGCAGCTCCCGGGGGGCGGAGGATACGCAGTATTTT. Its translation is CASSSRGAEDTQYF.

This CDR3 reads CASSLGASGRPGPYNEQFF. The DNA of the CDR3 is TGTGCCAGCAGCTTAGGGGCTAGCGGGAGGCCCGGACCCTACAATGAGCAGTTCTTC. V is TRBV7-9 and J is TRBJ2-1, with TRBD2 matching over 11 bases. This CDR3 is 19 amino acids long. Germline CDR1 and CDR2: SEHNR and FQNEAQ (reference sequence). J gave up 2 bases and V 1 base, and 10 bases lay outside the gene matches.

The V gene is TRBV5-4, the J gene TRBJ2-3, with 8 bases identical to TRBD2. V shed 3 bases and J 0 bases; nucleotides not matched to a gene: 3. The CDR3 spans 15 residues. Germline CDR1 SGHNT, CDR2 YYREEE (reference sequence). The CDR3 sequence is CASSWASGSTDTQYF. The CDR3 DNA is TGTGCCAGCAGCTGGGCTAGCGGGAGCACAGATACGCAGTATTTT.

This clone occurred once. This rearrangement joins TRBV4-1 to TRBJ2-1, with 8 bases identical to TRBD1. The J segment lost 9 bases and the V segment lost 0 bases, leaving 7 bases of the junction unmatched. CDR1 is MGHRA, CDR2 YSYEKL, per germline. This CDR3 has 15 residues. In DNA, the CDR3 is TGCGCCAGCAGCCAAGAGACAGGGGACTTCATTGAGCAGTTCTTC. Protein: CASSQETGDFIEQFF.

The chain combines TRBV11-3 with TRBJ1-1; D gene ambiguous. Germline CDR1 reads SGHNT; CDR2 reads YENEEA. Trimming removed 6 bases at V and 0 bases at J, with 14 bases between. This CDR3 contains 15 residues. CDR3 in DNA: TGTGCCAGCAGAGAGGGTGGGAGCATGAACACTGAAGCTTTCTTT. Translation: CASREGGSMNTEAFF.

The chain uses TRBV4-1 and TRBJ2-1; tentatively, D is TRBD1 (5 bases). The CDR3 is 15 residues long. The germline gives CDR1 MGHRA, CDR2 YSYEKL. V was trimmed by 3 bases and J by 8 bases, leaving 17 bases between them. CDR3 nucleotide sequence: TGCGCCAGCAGCCACGCCGCGACAGAAGCACATGAGCAGTTCTTC. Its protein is CASSHAATEAHEQFF.

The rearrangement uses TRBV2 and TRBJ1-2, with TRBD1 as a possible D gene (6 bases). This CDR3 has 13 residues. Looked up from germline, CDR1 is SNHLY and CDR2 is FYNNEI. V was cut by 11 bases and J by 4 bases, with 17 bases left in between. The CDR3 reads CAGHREVGYGYTF. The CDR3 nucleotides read TGTGCCGGCCACAGGGAAGTGGGCTATGGCTACACCTTC.